This TCR beta chain appears in the sequencing data of a study of blood T cell repertoires in COVID-19. Study background: Specimens from acute and convalescent COVID-19 originated in the United States, Italy and Spain. T cells, B-cell-depleted T cells, or PBMCs provided the cDNA or gDNA that served as material.

Trimming at V came to 4 bases and at J to 8 bases, leaving 2 bases not matched to a gene. The CDR3 has 12 residues. This clone has just one count. Per the original data handling: By means of reference gene primer amplification, nucleated cell counts were estimated. TCRdb's table, derived via immunoSEQ multiplex PCR, lists solely in-frame clones and lacks some. That table is the source of V, J and clone size, and D and trimming were worked out from the DNA. The sample lists about 480,000 clones; approximately 90% were seen once. The sequenced sample was peripheral blood. The gene calls are TRBV12-3 or TRBV12-4 and TRBJ1-3, with 7 bases fitting TRBD1. The receptor was derived from a woman younger than 45 with acute or convalescent COVID-19. CDR3 sequence reads: CASSYTGDTIYF. The CDR3 bases are TGTGCCAGCAGTTACACAGGGGACACCATATATTTT.